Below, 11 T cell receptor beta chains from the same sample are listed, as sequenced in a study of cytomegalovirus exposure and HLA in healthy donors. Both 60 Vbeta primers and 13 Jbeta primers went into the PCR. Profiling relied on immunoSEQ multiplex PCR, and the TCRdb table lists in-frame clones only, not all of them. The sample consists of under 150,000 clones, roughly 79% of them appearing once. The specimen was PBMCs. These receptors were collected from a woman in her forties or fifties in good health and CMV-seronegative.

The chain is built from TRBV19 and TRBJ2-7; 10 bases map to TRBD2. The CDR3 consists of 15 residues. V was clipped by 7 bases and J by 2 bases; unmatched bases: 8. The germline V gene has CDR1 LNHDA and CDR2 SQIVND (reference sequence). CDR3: CASMDSGRPTYEQYF. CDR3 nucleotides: TGTGCCAGTATGGATAGCGGGAGGCCCACCTACGAGCAGTACTTC.

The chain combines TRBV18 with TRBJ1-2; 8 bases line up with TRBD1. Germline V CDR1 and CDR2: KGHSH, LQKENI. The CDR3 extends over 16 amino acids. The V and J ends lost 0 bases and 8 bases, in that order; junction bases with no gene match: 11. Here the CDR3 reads CASSPPRQQGAGGYTF. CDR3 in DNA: TGTGCCAGCTCACCACCCCGGCAGCAGGGGGCAGGGGGCTACACCTTC.

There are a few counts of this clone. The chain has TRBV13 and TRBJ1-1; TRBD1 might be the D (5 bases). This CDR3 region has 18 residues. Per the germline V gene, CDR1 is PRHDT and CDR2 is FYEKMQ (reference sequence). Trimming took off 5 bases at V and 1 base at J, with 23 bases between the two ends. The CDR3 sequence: CASSQYQGRRIGNTEAFF. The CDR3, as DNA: TGTGCCAGCAGCCAGTACCAGGGCAGACGGATTGGGAACACTGAAGCTTTCTTT.

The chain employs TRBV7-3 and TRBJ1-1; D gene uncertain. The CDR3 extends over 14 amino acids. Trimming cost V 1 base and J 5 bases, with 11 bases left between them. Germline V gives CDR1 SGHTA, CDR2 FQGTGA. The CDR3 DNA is TGTGCCAGCAGCTTAAGGGCACGCGGGACTGAAGCTTTCTTT. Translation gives CASSLRARGTEAFF.

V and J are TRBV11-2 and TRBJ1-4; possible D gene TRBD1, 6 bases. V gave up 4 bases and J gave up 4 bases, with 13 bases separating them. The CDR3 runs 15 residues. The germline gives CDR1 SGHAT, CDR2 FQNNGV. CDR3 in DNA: TGTGCCAGCAGCTCCTGGGGGGGCGGTAATGAAAAACTGTTTTTT. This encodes CASSSWGGGNEKLFF.

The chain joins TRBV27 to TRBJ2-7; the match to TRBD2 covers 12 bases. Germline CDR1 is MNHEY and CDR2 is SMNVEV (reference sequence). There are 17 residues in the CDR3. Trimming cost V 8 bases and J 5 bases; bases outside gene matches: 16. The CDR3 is CASAQLAGGQDGHEQYV. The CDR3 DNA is TGTGCCAGCGCCCAGCTAGCGGGAGGGCAAGATGGGCACGAGCAGTACGTC.

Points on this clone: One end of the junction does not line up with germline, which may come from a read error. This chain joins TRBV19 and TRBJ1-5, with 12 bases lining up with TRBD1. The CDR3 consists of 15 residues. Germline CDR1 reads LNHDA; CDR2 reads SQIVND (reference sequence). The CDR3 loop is CASSIGGTGGQPQNF. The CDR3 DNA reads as TGTGCCAGTAGTATCGGGGGGACAGGGGGCCAGCCCCAGAATTTT.

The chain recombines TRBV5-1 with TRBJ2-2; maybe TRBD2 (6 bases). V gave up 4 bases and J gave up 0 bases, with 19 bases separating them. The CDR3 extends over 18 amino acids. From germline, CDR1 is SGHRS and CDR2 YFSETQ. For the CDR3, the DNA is TGCGCCAGCAGCGGAAACCGATGGAGCGGGCCGAACACCGGGGAGCTGTTTTTT. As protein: CASSGNRWSGPNTGELFF.

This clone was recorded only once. The CDR3 DNA reads TGTGCCAGCAGCCTGGGGACAGGGGATCAGCCCCAGCATTTT. This codes for CASSLGTGDQPQHF. This rearrangement joins TRBV13 to TRBJ1-5, with 10 bases that match TRBD1. Trimming took 5 bases from V and 5 from J; bases not matched to a gene: 3. Germline CDR1 and CDR2: PRHDT and FYEKMQ (reference sequence). CDR3 length equals 14 residues.

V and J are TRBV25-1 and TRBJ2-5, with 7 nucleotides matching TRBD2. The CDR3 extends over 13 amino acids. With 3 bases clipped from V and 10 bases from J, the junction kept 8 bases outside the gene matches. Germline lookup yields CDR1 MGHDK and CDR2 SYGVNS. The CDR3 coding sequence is TGTGCCAGCAGTGATTCCGGTCCGGGAGGCCAGTACTTC. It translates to CASSDSGPGGQYF.

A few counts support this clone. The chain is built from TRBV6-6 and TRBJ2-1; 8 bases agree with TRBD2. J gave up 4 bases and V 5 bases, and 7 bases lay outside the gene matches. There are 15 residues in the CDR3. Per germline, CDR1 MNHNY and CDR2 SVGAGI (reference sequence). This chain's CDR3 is CASSRYSGAYNEQFF. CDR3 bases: TGTGCCAGCAGTCGATATAGCGGGGCATACAATGAGCAGTTCTTC.